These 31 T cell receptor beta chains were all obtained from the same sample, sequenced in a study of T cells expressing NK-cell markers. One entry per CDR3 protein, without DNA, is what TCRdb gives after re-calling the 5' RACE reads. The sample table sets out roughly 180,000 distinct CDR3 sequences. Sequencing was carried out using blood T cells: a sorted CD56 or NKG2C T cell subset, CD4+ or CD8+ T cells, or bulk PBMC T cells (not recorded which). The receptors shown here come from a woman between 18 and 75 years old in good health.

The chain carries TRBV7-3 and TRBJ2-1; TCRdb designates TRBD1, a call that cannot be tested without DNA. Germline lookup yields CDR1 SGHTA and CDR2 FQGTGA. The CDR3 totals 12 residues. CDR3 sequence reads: CASSAQGHGQFF.

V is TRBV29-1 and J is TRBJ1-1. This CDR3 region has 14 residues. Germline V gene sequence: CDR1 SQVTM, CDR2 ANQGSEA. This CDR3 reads CSGLTRRRNTEAFF.

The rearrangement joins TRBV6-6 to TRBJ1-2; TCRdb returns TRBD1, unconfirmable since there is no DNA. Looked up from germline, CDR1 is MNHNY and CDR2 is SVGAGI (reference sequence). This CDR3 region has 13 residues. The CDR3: CASSSPQGYGYTF.

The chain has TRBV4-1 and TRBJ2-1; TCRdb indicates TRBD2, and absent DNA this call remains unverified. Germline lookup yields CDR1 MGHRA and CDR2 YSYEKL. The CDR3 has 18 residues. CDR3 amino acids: CASSLRTSGGARFHEQFF.

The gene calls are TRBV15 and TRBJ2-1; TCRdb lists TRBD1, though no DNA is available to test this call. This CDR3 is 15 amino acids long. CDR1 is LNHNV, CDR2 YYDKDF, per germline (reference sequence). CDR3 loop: CATSRGAGLDDEQFF.

This chain's CDR3 is CATSDLRGVRETQYF. J is TRBJ2-5 and V is TRBV15; TCRdb's assignment of TRBD2 cannot be checked, as there is no DNA. This CDR3 is built from 15 residues. Germline values: CDR1 LNHNV, CDR2 YYDKDF (reference sequence).

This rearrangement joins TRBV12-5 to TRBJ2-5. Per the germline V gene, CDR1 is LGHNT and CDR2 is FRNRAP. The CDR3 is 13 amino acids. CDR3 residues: CASGPSYQETQYF.

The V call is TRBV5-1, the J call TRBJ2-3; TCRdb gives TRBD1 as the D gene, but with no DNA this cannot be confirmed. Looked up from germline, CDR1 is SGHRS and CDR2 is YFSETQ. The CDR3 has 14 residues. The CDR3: CASSFDRGGDTQYF.

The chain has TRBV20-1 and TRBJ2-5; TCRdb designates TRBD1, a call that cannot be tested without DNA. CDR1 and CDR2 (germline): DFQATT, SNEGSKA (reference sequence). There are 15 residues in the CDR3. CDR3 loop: CSADGQDRGRETQYF.

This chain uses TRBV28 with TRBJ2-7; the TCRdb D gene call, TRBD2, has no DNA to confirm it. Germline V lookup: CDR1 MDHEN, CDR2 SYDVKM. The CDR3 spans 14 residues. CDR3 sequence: CASSFSGLAYEQYF.

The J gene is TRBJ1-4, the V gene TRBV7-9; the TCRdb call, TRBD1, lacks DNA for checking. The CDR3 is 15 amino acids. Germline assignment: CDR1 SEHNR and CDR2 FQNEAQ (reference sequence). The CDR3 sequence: CASSLSGDKKEKLFF.

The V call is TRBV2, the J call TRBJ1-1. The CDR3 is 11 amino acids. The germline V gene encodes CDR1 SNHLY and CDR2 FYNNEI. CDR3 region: CASRVNTEAFF.

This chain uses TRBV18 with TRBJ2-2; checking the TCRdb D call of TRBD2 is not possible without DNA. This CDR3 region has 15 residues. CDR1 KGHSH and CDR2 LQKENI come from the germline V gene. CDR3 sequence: CASSPQRDAPGELFF.

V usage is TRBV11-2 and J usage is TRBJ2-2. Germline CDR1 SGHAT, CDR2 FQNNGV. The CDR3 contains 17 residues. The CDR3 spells CASSLGVSTGNTGELFF.

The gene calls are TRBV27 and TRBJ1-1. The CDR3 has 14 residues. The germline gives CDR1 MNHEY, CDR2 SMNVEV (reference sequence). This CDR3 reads CASKGGALNTEAFF.

This chain's CDR3 is CASSFGRFANYGYTF. V and J are TRBV5-1 and TRBJ1-2. The CDR3 has 15 residues. Germline lookup yields CDR1 SGHRS and CDR2 YFSETQ.

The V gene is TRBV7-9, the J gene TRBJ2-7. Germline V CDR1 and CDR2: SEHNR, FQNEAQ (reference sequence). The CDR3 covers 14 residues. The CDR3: CASSLSVRAYEQYF.

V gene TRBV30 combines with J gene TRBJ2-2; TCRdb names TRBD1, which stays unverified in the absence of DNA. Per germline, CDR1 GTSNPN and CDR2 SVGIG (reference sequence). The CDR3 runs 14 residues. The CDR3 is CAWMGQGGYGELFF.

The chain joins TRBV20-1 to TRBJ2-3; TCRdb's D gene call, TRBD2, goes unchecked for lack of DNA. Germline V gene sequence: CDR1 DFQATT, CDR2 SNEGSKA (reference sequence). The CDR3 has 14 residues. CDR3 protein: CSARDLAGGDTQYF.

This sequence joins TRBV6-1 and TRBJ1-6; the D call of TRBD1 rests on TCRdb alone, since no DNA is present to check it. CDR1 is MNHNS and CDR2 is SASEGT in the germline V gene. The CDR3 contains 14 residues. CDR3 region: CASTPTGGGSPLHF.

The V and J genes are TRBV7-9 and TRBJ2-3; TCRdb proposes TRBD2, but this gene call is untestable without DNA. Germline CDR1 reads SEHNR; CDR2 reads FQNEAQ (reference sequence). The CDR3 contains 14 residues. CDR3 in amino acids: CASSLEGLSDTQYF.

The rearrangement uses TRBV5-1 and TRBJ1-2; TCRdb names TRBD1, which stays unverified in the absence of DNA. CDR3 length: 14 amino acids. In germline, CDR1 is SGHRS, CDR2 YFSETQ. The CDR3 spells CASSQGQSSYGYTF.

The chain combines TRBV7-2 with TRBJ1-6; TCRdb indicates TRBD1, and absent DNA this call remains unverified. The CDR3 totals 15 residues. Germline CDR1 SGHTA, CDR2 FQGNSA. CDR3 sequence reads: CASKRQGTDNSPLHF.

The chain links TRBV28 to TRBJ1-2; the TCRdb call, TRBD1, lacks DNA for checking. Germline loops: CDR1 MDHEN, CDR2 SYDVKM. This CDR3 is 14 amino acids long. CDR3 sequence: CASSLGAESYGYTF.

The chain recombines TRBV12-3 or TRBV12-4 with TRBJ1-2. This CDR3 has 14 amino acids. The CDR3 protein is CASSYSGRASGYTF.

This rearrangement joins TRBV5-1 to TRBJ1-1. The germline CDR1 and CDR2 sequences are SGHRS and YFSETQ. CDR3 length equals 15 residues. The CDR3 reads CASSLVATPNTEAFF.

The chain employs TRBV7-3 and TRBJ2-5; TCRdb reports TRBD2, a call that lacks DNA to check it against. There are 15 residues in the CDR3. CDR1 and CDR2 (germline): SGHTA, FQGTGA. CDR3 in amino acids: CASSFLVAGLETQYF.

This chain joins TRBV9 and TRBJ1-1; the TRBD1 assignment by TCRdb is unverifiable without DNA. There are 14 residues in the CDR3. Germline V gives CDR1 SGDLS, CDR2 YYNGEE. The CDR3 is CASSVGLGGTEAFF.

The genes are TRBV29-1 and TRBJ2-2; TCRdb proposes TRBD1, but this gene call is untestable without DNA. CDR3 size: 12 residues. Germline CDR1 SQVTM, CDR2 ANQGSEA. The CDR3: CSVEGATGELFF.

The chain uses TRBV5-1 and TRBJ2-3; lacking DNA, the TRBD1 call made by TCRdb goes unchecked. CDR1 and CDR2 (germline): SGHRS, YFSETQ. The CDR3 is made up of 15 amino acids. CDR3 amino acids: CASRSRDGSTDTQYF.

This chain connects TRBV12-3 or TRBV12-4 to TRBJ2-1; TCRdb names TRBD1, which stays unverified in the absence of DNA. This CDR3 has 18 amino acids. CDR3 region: CASSPGRRQGGSYNEQFF.